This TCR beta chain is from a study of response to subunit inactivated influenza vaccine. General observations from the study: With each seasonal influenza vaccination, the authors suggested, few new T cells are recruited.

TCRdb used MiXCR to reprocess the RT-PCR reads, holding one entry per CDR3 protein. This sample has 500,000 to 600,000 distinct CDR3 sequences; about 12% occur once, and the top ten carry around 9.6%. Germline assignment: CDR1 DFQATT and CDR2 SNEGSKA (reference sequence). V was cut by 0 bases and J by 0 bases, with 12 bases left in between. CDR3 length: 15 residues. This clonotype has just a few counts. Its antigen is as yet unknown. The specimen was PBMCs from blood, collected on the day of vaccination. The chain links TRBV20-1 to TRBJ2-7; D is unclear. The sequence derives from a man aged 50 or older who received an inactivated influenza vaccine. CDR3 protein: CSARDLTSSSYEQYF. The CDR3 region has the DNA TGCAGTGCTAGAGATTTGACCTCCAGCTCCTACGAGCAGTACTTC.